The 14 T cell receptor beta chains presented below share a single source sample, sequenced in a study of blood T cell repertoires in COVID-19. Clones were read by immunoSEQ multiplex PCR, and TCRdb kept only the in-frame ones, dropping some. The data contain some 300,000 clones, approximately 90% of them singletons. The sequencing input was PBMCs or T cells enriched from blood (not recorded which). The receptors were gathered from a woman between 40 and 55 years old who had recovered from COVID-19.

The rearrangement joins TRBV6-2 or TRBV6-3 to TRBJ1-1; 7 bases fit TRBD1. After removal of 6 bases from V and 5 bases from J, the junction contained 6 bases not matched to a gene. Per germline, CDR1 MNHEY and CDR2 SVGEGT. The CDR3 covers 13 residues. The CDR3 region is CASSFDRVTEAFF. In nucleotides, the CDR3 is TGTGCCAGCAGCTTTGACAGGGTAACTGAAGCTTTCTTT.

The rearrangement links TRBV7-6 to TRBJ1-1; possibly TRBD1 for D (6 bases). This CDR3 has 14 amino acids. CDR1 and CDR2 from the germline V gene are SGHVS and FNYEAQ. V was shortened by 5 bases and J by 1 base, with 11 bases between the two germline ends. The DNA of the CDR3 is TGTGCCAGCAGCCCGTTAGGGGGGAACACTGAAGCTTTCTTT. Residues: CASSPLGGNTEAFF.

The V and J genes are TRBV7-9 and TRBJ2-1, with D maybe TRBD2 (5 bases). The CDR3 covers 14 residues. CDR1 and CDR2 (germline): SEHNR, FQNEAQ (reference sequence). Trimming removed 4 bases at V and 6 bases at J, with 13 bases between. The CDR3 spells CASSSDREINEQFF. CDR3 bases: TGTGCCAGCAGCTCGGACCGGGAAATCAATGAGCAGTTCTTC.

This clone has only a few counts. The genes are TRBV28 and TRBJ2-1; TRBD2 matches at 8 bases. This CDR3 has 15 residues. Trimming cost V 6 bases and J 4 bases; bases outside gene matches: 8. Looked up from germline, CDR1 is MDHEN and CDR2 is SYDVKM. CDR3 protein: CASSMTGGVYNEQFF. CDR3 bases: TGTGCCAGCAGCATGACGGGAGGGGTTTACAATGAGCAGTTCTTC.

The chain links TRBV29-1 to TRBJ1-2; D is unclear. V lost 5 bases and J lost 0, with 19 bases in between. Germline V gene lookup returns CDR1 SQVTM and CDR2 ANQGSEA. The CDR3 runs to 16 residues. The CDR3 coding sequence is TGCAGCGTTCCCAGCGGGTTCCTAAACACTAACTATGGCTACACCTTC. Encoded protein: CSVPSGFLNTNYGYTF.

J is TRBJ2-7 and V is TRBV28; 12 nucleotides match TRBD1. This CDR3 is built from 14 residues. Trimming at V came to 5 bases and at J to 6 bases, leaving 5 bases not matched to a gene. The germline V gene has CDR1 MDHEN and CDR2 SYDVKM. CDR3 protein: CASSGGQGAFEQYF. CDR3 bases: TGTGCCAGCAGTGGGGGACAGGGGGCATTCGAGCAGTACTTC.

In its sample, this clone was seen a few times. The chain employs TRBV6-2 or TRBV6-3 and TRBJ1-5; a weak D match, TRBD1 (6 bases). Trimming left V 5 bases short and J 0 bases short, with 11 bases between. This CDR3 region has 15 residues. CDR1 and CDR2 (germline): MNHEY, SVGEGT. Here the CDR3 reads CASSRRQASNQPQHF. CDR3 bases: TGTGCCAGCAGTCGTAGACAGGCTAGCAATCAGCCCCAGCATTTT.

CDR3 bases: TGTGCCAGCAGCTTAGCAGCCACCTCTAACTATGGCTACACCTTC. The encoded protein is CASSLAATSNYGYTF. This chain joins TRBV7-2 and TRBJ1-2; D is uncertain. V lost 0 bases to trimming and J lost 0 bases, with 8 bases between them. Germline assignment: CDR1 SGHTA and CDR2 FQGNSA. The CDR3 runs to 15 residues. The whole variable domain, remainder taken from reference TRBV7-2 and TRBJ1-2, is GAGVSQSPSNKVTEKGKDVELRCDPISGHTALYWYRQSLGQGLEFLIYFQGNSAPDKSGLPSDRFSAERTGGSVSTLTIQRTQQEDSAVYLCASSLAATSNYGYTFGSGTRLTVV.

The rearrangement links TRBV30 to TRBJ1-4; D gene unclear. The CDR3 has 13 amino acids. The germline CDR1 and CDR2 sequences are GTSNPN and SVGIG (reference sequence). Trimming pared 0 bases from V and 7 bases from J, leaving 9 bases between. This chain's CDR3 is CAWSVQSREKLFF. DNA of the CDR3: TGTGCCTGGAGTGTACAGTCCCGTGAAAAACTGTTTTTT.

The chain has TRBV7-3 and TRBJ2-2, with TRBD2 identical over 8 bases. This CDR3 is 16 amino acids long. Looked up from germline, CDR1 is SGHTA and CDR2 is FQGTGA. Trimming removed 2 bases from V and 2 bases from J; junction bases left unmatched: 4. The CDR3 protein is CASSLVGTSNTGELFF. The CDR3 nucleotides read TGTGCCAGCAGCTTAGTTGGGACTAGTAACACCGGGGAGCTGTTTTTT.

This chain uses TRBV25-1 with TRBJ1-4; 8 bases are shared with TRBD1. The CDR3 loop spans 14 amino acids. Germline CDR1 MGHDK, CDR2 SYGVNS. Losses at the gene ends were 3 bases for V and 7 bases for J; bases not matched to a gene: 4. As DNA, the CDR3 is TGTGCCAGCAGTGACAGGGGGCAAGGTGAAAAACTGTTTTTT. Its protein is CASSDRGQGEKLFF.

The chain couples TRBV11-1 to TRBJ2-7; weak D call: TRBD1 (6 bases). Trimming removed 5 bases from V and 3 bases from J, with 14 bases in between. Germline loops: CDR1 SGHAT, CDR2 FQDESV (reference sequence). This CDR3 has 14 amino acids. The CDR3 loop reads CASSPRTASYEQYF. The CDR3 DNA reads as TGTGCCAGCAGCCCCCGGACAGCCAGCTACGAGCAGTACTTC.

Remarks on this clone: The sample contains more than one DNA sequence encoding this CDR3. The V gene is TRBV7-2, the J gene TRBJ2-3, with TRBD2 matching 11 bases. The length of the CDR3 is 16 residues. Unmatched junction bases numbered 6, after V lost 1 base and J lost 6 bases. Germline V CDR1 and CDR2: SGHTA, FQGNSA. CDR3 sequence: CASSLVLAGGADTQYF. CDR3 DNA: TGTGCCAGCAGCTTAGTGTTAGCGGGAGGGGCGGATACGCAGTATTTT.

This chain links TRBV24-1 with TRBJ2-1; 7 positions agree with TRBD1. Germline V lookup: CDR1 KGHDR, CDR2 SFDVKD. The CDR3 length is 17 residues. V was clipped by 4 bases and J by 0 bases; unmatched bases: 8. CDR3 protein: CATSDPLWTGSYNEQFF. CDR3 nucleotides: TGTGCCACCAGTGACCCGCTGTGGACAGGCTCCTACAATGAGCAGTTCTTC.